This record concerns one T cell receptor (beta chain) sequence. This clonotype was seen a few times. Its binding antigen is unknown. Per-base quality was not reported, and no clone a single base away is much larger than it. Trimming removed 7 bases from V and 4 bases from J, leaving 29 bases between the germline ends. Including cysteine and phenylalanine, the CDR3 has 19 amino acids. Left in the record is the CDR3 DNA by itself, 57 bases read in frame from the first base. From the germline V gene, CDR1 is SNHLY and CDR2 is FYNNEI. The data belong to a study of regulatory T cells in long-lasting Graves disease (dated by TCRdb to the early 2020s). General notes on the study: Newly diagnosed Graves' disease patients had taken antithyroid drugs for less than 3 months. Peripheral blood TCR sequencing and RNA sequencing compared persistent Graves' disease patients with newly diagnosed Graves' disease patients. The study was conducted in China and was registered as a clinical trial. TCR sequencing covered 13 persistent and about 20 newly diagnosed Graves' disease patients, 33 samples in total. The paper as a whole reports these results and caveats: Sequencing and analysis were restricted to the TCR beta chain. Persistent Graves' disease patients showed lower TCR Shannon entropy and fewer highly expanded clones than newly diagnosed patients, suggesting clonal expansion. The authors acknowledged the small sample size as a limitation that may reduce accuracy. Peripheral blood alone was examined, since thyroid tissue, which constituted the primary lesion, could not be accessed. Persistent disease showed preferential use of TRBV28, TRBJ1-2 and TRBJ2-5, whereas newly diagnosed disease favored TRBV20-1 and TRBJ2-1. More public clonotypes were shared among persistent patients (around 2,600) than among newly diagnosed patients (966).

Library construction relied on multiplex PCR. Sequenced on an Illumina HiSeq 4000. To build TCR beta libraries, CDR3 regions were amplified by Arm-PCR using iRepertoire HTBI primers. Before sequencing, the PCR products underwent gel purification. Concerning the study's data processing: Across samples, around 62 TRBV and 15 or so TRBJ segments were identified and used for gene usage analysis of CDR3 amino acid clonotypes. Filtered high-quality paired reads were merged into contigs using COPE and FqMerger. BLAST was used to align contigs to the IMGT TRBV, TRBD and TRBJ reference genes, and CDR3 was defined following IMGT. Any clonotype with a frequency above 0.1% was classified as a highly expanded clone. Repertoire diversity was measured by Shannon entropy, and V-J evenness by the Gini coefficient. A clonotype was considered public if more than one individual shared it. In TCRdb, the public reads were trimmed at Q25 with fastp and aligned with MiXCR, with productive beta chains retained. Every distinct CDR3 protein forms one entry, paired with its most common genes and DNA. None of the V and J calls come from the authors' own analysis; TCRdb made them. This sample lists 530,000 or so distinct CDR3 sequences; around an eighth were detected once. Roughly 10% of the sample is held by the ten biggest clonotypes.

Explained via the paper, the time point label denotes: newly diagnosed GD, antithyroid drugs for less than 3 months. RNA was extracted from PBMCs in TRIzol for both TCR sequencing and RNA sequencing. The diagnosis of Graves' disease was made according to American Thyroid Association guidelines. Patients were recruited from an endocrinology department in Xi'an, China. From each patient, roughly 9 milliliters of peripheral blood was collected into an EDTA anticoagulant tube. Ficoll Paque Plus density gradient separation was used to isolate PBMCs, and no further T cell sorting was performed. An Agilent 2100 Bioanalyzer and agarose gel were used to check RNA quality, and a NanoDrop 2000 was used to measure RNA concentration. These data also featured in a second study, about T cells in Graves' hyperthyroidism and ophthalmopathy. As noted in the second study: A patient counted as having stable Graves' hyperthyroidism if no progression to ophthalmopathy occurred over 18 months of follow-up. Hyperthyroidism patients were newly diagnosed, had a disease duration of under 2 months, and were aged 18 to 65 years. Exclusion was applied to patients with uncontrolled infections, other autoimmune diseases, pregnancy or lactation. Diagnoses relied on clinical symptoms, serum thyroxine and TRAb, thyroid ultrasound and orbital computed tomography. A first-round RT-PCR of the TCR CDR3 used the HTBI primer set with the Qiagen OneStep RT-PCR kit. Most expanded thyroid clonotypes (frequency above 0.001) were also detected in blood, a finding suggesting that blood repertoires may reflect thyroid immune responses. A model built on a 13 V-J signature distinguished ophthalmopathy from stable hyperthyroidism, reaching approximately 89% sensitivity and 81.08% specificity in cross-validation and 80%/75% in testing. In validation, progression to ophthalmopathy was predicted by the model with nearly 71% sensitivity and 72% to 80% specificity, a median of roughly 6 months before onset. A discovery cohort of roughly 96 patients, about 40 with Graves' ophthalmopathy and over 55 with stable Graves' hyperthyroidism, was used to find distinguishing TCR V-J signatures. Prospective prediction of ophthalmopathy was tested in an independent validation cohort of under 20 hyperthyroidism patients and some 17 patients who later progressed to ophthalmopathy. The roughly 100 discovery patients were randomly split 7:3 into training and test sets. In more than 5 Graves' hyperthyroidism patients, the study also compared T-cell repertoires from thyroid tissue with T-cell repertoires from blood. Once sampling was done, hyperthyroidism patients were given methimazole at a starting dose of 30 mg daily, whereas ophthalmopathy patients were given high-dose intravenous methylprednisolone. Libraries were constructed in a second round of multiplex PCR, after which size selection and purification were carried out. Sequencing of the libraries was done on an Illumina HiSeq2000 using paired-end 100 bp reads. SOAPnuke was used to process the raw data, with reads discarded if the reads contained adapters or uncalled bases, had a mean Phred below 15, or lacked an exact constant-primer or identifier match. High-quality paired reads were merged using COPE v1.2.5, and each unique nucleotide sequence was defined as a clonotype. MiTCR v1.1 was used to align clonotypes to the IMGT TRBV, TRBD and TRBJ reference segments. The analysis included only V-J combinations with a frequency above 0.0001, which together covered approximately 99% of the repertoires. The TCS score was defined as F50 (clonal expansion) divided by E x V (chaos), with BLOSUM62-based TCRdist calculated between CDR3 peptides within each V-J. Welch's t-statistics and random forest reduced fewer than 550 V-J features to some 14, which were used in a naive Bayes classifier (R e1071). No statistical method was used to fix the sample size in advance, and group allocation was not hidden from the investigators. The paper describes TCR Vbeta CDR3 sequencing of 140 or so peripheral blood samples, made up of some 40 ophthalmopathy patients, 70 to 75 hyperthyroidism patients and about 17 progressor patients.

The source of this sequence is a man between 25 and 39 years old with Graves disease. Donor details come from another sample of the same person, matched by shared clones. The sample consisted of peripheral blood mononuclear cells (PBMCs), taken at new diagnosis, from a patient treated with antithyroid drugs. The rearranged chain carries TRBV2 and TRBJ2-1; TRBD2 is perhaps the D gene, given 7 matching bases. The CDR3 reads CASTPWGGAGFGYYNEQFF. The nucleotide sequence is TGTGCCAGCACCCCCTGGGGGGGCGCGGGGTTTGGCTATTACAATGAGCAGTTCTTC.